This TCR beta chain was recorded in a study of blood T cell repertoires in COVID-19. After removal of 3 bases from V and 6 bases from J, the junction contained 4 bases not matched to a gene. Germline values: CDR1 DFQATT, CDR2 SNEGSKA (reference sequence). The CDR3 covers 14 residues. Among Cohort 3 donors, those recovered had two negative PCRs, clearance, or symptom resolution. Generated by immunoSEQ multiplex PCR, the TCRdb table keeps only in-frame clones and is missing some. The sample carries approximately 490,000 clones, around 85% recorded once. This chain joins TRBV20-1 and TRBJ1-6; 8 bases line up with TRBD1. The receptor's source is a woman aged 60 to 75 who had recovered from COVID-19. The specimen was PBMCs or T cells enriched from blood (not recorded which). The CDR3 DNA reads TGCAGTGCTAGTGAAGGACAGGGTAATTCACCCCTCCACTTT. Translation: CSASEGQGNSPLHF.